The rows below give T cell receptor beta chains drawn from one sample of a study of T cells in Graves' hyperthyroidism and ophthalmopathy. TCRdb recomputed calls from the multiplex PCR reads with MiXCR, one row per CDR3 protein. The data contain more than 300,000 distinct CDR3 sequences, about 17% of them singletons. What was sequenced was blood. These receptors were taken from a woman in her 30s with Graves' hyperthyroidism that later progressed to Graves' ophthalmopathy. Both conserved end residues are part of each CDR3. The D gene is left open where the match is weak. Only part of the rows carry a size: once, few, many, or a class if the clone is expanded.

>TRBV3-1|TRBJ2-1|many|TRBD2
CASSHLRELAGYNEQFF
TGTGCCAGCAGCCATCTGAGAGAGCTAGCGGGCTACAATGAGCAGTTCTTC
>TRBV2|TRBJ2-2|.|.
CASMYSPGELFF
TGTGCCAGCATGTATAGCCCCGGGGAGCTGTTTTTT
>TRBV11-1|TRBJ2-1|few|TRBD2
CASSTLAGTYNEQFF
TGTGCCAGCAGCACACTAGCGGGTACCTACAATGAGCAGTTCTTC
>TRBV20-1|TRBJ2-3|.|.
CSARVSGRVDTQYF
TGCAGTGCTAGAGTGTCGGGCAGGGTGGATACGCAGTATTTT
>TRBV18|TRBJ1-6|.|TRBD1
CASSRDSSYSPLHF
TGTGCCAGCTCAAGGGACAGTAGTTACTCACCCCTCCACTTT
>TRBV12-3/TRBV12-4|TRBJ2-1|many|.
CAGAGQGGIHEQFF
TGTGCCGGAGCGGGCCAGGGAGGAATCCATGAGCAGTTCTTC
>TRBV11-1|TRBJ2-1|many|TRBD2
CASSSGTSGEGEQFF
TGTGCCAGCAGCTCAGGGACTAGCGGGGAGGGTGAGCAGTTCTTC
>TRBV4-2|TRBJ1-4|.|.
CASSQGQENEKLFF
TGTGCCAGCAGCCAGGGACAAGAAAATGAAAAACTGTTTTTT
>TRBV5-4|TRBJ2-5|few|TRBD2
CASSLASGGEETQYF
TGTGCCAGCAGCTTGGCCAGTGGGGGGGAAGAGACCCAGTACTTC
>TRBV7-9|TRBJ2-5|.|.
CASSLAFQGKETQYF
TGTGCCAGCAGCTTAGCGTTTCAGGGGAAAGAGACCCAGTACTTC
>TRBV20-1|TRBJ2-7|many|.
CSARILGTEQYF
TGCAGTGCTAGGATTTTAGGGACCGAGCAGTACTTC
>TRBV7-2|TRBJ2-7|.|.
CASSKGRDYEQYF
TGTGCCAGCAGCAAGGGACGGGACTACGAGCAGTACTTC
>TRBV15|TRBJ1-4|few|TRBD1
CATSRRGQGLANEKLFF
TGTGCCACCAGCAGAAGGGGACAGGGGTTGGCTAATGAAAAACTGTTTTTT
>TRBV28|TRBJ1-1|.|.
CASSPTGRILLNTEAFF
TGTGCCAGCAGCCCGACTGGGCGGATACTCTTGAACACTGAAGCTTTCTTT
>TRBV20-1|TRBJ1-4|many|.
CSARYLQAKGEKLFF
TGCAGTGCGCGCTACTTACAGGCTAAGGGAGAAAAACTGTTTTTT
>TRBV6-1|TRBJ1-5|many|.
CASSARTLTWEPQHF
TGTGCCAGCAGTGCCCGGACTCTGACGTGGGAGCCCCAGCATTTT
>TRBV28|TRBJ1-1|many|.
CASSLRGANTEAFF
TGTGCCAGCAGTTTGCGGGGGGCTAACACTGAAGCTTTCTTT
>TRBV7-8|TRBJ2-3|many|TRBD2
CASSPPGVLAGDVDTQYF
TGTGCCAGCAGCCCCCCCGGGGTACTAGCGGGAGATGTAGATACGCAGTATTTT
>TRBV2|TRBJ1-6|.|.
CASSEAGWTSPLHF
TGTGCCAGCAGTGAGGCAGGGTGGACTTCACCCCTCCACTTT
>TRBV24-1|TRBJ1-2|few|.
CATSDSSPRQDPYGYTF
TGTGCCACCAGTGATTCGTCCCCCCGACAGGACCCCTATGGCTACACCTTC
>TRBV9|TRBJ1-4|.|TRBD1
CASIGGQGIATNEKLFF
TGTGCCAGCATCGGAGGACAGGGCATCGCAACTAATGAAAAACTGTTTTTT
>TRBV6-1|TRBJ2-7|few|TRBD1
CASSTGGPPNEQYF
TGTGCCAGCAGCACAGGGGGTCCTCCGAACGAGCAGTACTTC
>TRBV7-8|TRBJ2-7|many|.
CASSLEPGSYYEQYF
TGTGCCAGCAGCTTAGAGCCAGGGTCATACTACGAGCAGTACTTC
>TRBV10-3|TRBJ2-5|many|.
CAISEGVYQETQYF
TGTGCCATCAGTGAAGGGGTGTACCAAGAGACCCAGTACTTC
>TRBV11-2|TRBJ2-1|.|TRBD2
CASNKPGLAGRRSYNEQFF
TGTGCCAGCAACAAACCGGGACTAGCGGGTAGGAGGTCCTACAATGAGCAGTTCTTC
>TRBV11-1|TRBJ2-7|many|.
CASSLLGVKTYEQYF
TGTGCCAGCAGCTTATTGGGGGTTAAAACCTACGAGCAGTACTTC
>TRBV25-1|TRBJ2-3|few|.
CASSWVTRDTQYF
TGTGCCAGCAGTTGGGTTACCAGAGATACGCAGTATTTT
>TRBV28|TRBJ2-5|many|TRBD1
CASSLWTGGAETQYF
TGTGCCAGCAGTTTATGGACAGGGGGCGCAGAGACCCAGTACTTC
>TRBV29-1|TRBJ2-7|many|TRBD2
CSVVGLAGIYEQYF
TGCAGCGTTGTAGGGCTAGCGGGGATCTACGAGCAGTACTTC
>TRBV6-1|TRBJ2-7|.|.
CASRTGHSYEQYF
TGTGCCAGCAGGACGGGACACAGCTACGAGCAGTACTTC
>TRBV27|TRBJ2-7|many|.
CATRYGGSAREQYF
TGTGCCACGCGGTATGGCGGGTCCGCCCGCGAGCAGTACTTC
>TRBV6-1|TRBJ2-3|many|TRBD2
CASSEAPAGGPTDTQYF
TGTGCCAGCAGTGAAGCCCCCGCGGGAGGACCCACAGATACGCAGTATTTT
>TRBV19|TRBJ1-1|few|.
CASRVSTEAFF
TGTGCCAGTAGGGTCTCAACTGAAGCTTTCTTT
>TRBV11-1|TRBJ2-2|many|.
CASSLQGLNTGELFF
TGTGCCAGCAGCTTACAGGGCCTGAACACCGGGGAGCTGTTTTTT
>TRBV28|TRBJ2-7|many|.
CASSPPGGGSYEQYF
TGTGCCAGCAGTCCCCCTGGAGGGGGCTCCTACGAGCAGTACTTC
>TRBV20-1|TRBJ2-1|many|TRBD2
CSAPSGRGYNEQFF
TGCAGTGCTCCTAGCGGGAGAGGGTACAATGAGCAGTTCTTC
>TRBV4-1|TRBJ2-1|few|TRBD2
CASSQDPPRLATIYNEQFF
TGCGCCAGCAGCCAAGATCCCCCGCGACTAGCGACGATATACAATGAGCAGTTCTTC
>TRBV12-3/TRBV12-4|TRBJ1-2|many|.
CASSPRLEGYTF
TGTGCCAGCAGTCCTCGATTAGAAGGCTACACCTTC